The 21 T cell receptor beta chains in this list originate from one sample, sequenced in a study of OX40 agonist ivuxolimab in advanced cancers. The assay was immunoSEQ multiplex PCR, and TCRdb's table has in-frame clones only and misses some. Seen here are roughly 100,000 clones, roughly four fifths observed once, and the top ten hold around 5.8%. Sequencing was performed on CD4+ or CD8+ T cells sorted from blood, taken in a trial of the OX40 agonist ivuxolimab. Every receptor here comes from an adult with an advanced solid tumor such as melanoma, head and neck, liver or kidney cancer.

CDR3 sequence (DNA): TGTGCCAGCAGCGCCCGTGGACAGGGCGGGTCACCCCTCCACTTT. It is translated as CASSARGQGGSPLHF. This chain connects TRBV9 to TRBJ1-6, with 8 nucleotides matching TRBD1. Unmatched junction bases numbered 9, after V lost 3 bases and J lost 10 bases. The CDR3 length is 15 residues. CDR1 and CDR2 (germline): SGDLS, YYNGEE.

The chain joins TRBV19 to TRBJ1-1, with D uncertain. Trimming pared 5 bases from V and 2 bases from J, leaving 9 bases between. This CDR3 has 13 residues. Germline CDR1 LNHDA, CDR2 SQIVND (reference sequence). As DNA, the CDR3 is TGTGCCAGTAGTTTAAACAGTAACACTGAAGCTTTCTTT. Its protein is CASSLNSNTEAFF. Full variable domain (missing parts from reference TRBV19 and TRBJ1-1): DGGITQSPKYLFRKEGQNVTLSCEQNLNHDAMYWYRQDPGQGLRLIYYSQIVNDFQKGDIAEGYSVSREKKESFPLTVTSAQKNPTAFYLCASSLNSNTEAFFGQGTRLTVV.

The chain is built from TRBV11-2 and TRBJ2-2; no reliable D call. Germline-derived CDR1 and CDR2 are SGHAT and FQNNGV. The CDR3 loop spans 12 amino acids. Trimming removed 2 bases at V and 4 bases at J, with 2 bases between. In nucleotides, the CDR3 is TGTGCCAGCAGCTTAATCACCGGGGAGCTGTTTTTT. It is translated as CASSLITGELFF.

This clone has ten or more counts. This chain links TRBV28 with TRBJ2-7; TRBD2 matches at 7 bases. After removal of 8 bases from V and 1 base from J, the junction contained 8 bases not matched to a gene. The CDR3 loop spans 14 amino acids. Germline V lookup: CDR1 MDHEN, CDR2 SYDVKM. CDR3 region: CASRLLGRSYEQYF. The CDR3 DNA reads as TGTGCCAGCCGACTCCTCGGGAGGTCCTACGAGCAGTACTTC.

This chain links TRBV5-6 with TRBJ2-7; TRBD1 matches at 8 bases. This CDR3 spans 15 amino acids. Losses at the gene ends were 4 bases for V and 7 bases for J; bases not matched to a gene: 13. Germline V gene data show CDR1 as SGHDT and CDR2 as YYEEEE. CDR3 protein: CASSGGTGHREEQYF. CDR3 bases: TGTGCCAGCAGCGGGGGGACAGGCCACCGGGAAGAGCAGTACTTC.

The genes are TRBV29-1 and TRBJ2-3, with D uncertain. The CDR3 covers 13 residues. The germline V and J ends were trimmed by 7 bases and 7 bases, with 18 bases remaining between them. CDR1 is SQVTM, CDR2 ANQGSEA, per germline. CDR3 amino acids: CSARGFTSNTQYF. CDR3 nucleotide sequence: TGCAGCGCCCGCGGATTCACTTCAAATACGCAGTATTTT.

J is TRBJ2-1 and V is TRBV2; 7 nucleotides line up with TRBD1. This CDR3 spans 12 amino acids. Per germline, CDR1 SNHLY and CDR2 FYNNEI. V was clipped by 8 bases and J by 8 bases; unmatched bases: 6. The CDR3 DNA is TGTGCCAGCGGCTACAGGGGCGATGAGCAGTTCTTC. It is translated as CASGYRGDEQFF. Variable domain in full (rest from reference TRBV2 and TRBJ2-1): EPEVTQTPSHQVTQMGQEVILRCVPISNHLYFYWYRQILGQKVEFLVSFYNNEISEKSEIFDDQFSVERPDGSNFTLKIRSTKLEDSAMYFCASGYRGDEQFFGPGTRLTVL.

The CDR3 bases are TGTGCCAGCAGCGTAGGGGGGACTAGCGTATACGAGCAGTACTTC. This codes for CASSVGGTSVYEQYF. The chain uses TRBV9 and TRBJ2-5, with 10 bases that match TRBD2. The assigned J gene may be wrong: the sequence end matches TRBJ2-7 better. Germline loops: CDR1 SGDLS, CDR2 YYNGEE. The CDR3 loop spans 15 amino acids.

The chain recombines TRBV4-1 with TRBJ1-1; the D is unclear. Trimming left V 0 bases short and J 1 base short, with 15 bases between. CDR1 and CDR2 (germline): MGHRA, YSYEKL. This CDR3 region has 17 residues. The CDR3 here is CASSQDWEALGNTEAFF. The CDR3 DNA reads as TGCGCCAGCAGCCAAGATTGGGAGGCCTTGGGGAACACTGAAGCTTTCTTT.

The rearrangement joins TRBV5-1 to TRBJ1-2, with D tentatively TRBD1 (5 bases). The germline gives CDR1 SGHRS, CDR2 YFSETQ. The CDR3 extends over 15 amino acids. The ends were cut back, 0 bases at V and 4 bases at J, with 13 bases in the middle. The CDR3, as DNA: TGCGCCAGCAGCTTGGCCATGGGGGAGTCCTATGGCTACACCTTC. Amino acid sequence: CASSLAMGESYGYTF.

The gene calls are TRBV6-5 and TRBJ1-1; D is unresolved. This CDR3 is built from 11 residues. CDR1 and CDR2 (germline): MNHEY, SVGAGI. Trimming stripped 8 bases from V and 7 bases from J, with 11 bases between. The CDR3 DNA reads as TGTGCCAGCGGCCGATTGGGTGAAGCTTTCTTT. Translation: CASGRLGEAFF.

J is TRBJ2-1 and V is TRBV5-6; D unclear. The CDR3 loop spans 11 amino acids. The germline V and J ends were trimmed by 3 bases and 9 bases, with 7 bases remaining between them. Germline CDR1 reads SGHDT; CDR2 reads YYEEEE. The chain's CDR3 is CASSSRSEQFF. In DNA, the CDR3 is TGTGCCAGCAGCTCTAGGAGTGAGCAGTTCTTC.

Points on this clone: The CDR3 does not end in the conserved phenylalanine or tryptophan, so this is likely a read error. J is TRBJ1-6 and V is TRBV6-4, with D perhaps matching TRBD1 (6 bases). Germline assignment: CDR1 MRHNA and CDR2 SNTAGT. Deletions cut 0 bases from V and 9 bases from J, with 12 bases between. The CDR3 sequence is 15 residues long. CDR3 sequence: CASSDSGQGISPLHL. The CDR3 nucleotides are TGTGCCAGCAGTGACTCGGGCCAGGGGATTTCACCCCTCCACCTT.

The CDR3 DNA is TGTGCCAGCTCACAAGTGTCGAACACTGAAGCTTTCTTT. It encodes CASSQVSNTEAFF. The chain combines TRBV18 with TRBJ1-1; D is unresolved. Germline V lookup: CDR1 KGHSH, CDR2 LQKENI. This CDR3 comprises 13 residues. Trimming took off 4 bases at V and 1 base at J, with 7 bases between the two ends.

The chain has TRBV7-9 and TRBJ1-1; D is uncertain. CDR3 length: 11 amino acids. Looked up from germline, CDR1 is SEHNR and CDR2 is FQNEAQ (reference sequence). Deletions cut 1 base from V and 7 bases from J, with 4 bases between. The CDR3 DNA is TGTGCCAGCAGCTTAGAATTTGAAGCTTTCTTT. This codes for CASSLEFEAFF.

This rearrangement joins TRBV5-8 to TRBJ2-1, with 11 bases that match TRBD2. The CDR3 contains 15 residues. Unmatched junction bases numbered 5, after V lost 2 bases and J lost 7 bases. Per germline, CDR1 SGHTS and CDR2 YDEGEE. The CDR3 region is CASSFIAGGRNEQFF. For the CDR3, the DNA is TGTGCCAGCAGCTTTATAGCGGGGGGGCGGAATGAGCAGTTCTTC.

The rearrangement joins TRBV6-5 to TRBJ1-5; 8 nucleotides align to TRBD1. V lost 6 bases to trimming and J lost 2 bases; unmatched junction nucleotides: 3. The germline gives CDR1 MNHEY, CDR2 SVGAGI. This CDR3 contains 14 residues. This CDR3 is CASRATGGNQPQHF. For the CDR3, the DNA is TGTGCCAGCAGGGCGACAGGGGGCAATCAGCCCCAGCATTTT.

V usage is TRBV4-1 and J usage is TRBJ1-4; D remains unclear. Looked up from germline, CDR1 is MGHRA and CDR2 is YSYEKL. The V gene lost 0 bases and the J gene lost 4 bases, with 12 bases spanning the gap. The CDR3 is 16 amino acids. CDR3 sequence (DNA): TGCGCCAGCAGCCAAGATCTTGGCAGGCTTAATGAAAAACTGTTTTTT. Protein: CASSQDLGRLNEKLFF.

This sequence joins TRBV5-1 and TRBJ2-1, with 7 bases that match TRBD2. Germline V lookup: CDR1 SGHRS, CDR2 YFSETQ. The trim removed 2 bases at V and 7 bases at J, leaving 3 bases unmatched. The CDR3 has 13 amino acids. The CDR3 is CASSFSGLNEQFF. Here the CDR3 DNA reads TGCGCCAGCAGCTTTAGCGGGTTAAATGAGCAGTTCTTC.

This CDR3 reads CASSLLGQGAREQYF. As DNA, the CDR3 is TGTGCCAGCAGCCTACTGGGACAGGGGGCGCGGGAGCAGTACTTC. This chain joins TRBV5-4 and TRBJ2-7; 12 nucleotides align to TRBD1. This CDR3 is 15 amino acids long. With 4 bases clipped from V and 7 bases from J, the junction kept 9 bases outside the gene matches. Germline V gene lookup returns CDR1 SGHNT and CDR2 YYREEE (reference sequence).

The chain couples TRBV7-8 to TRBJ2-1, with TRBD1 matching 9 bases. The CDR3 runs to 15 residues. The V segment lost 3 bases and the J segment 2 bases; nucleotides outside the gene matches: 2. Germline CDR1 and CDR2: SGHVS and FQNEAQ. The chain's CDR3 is CASSLDRGPYNEQFF. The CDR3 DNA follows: TGTGCCAGCAGCTTGGACAGGGGCCCCTACAATGAGCAGTTCTTC.